This passage covers 29 T cell receptor beta chains from one sample sequenced in a study of beta chain features in type 1 diabetes. As every portion of the isolated RNA was reverse transcribed, the sequencing read expressed TCRB transcripts. Data came from immunoSEQ multiplex PCR; TCRdb stores just in-frame clones and leaves some out. The sample has hundreds of thousands of clones, about 15% seen once; the top ten hold 0.015% to 0.017%. These receptors lack a known antigen. Study conclusions and caveats: Across all four CD4+ subsets, people with type 1 diabetes showed modestly shorter TCRB CDR3s.

The specimen sequenced was naive CD4+ T cells from blood. These receptors originate from a man aged 18 to 30 with type 1 diabetes.

In its sample, this clone was seen a few times. The rearrangement joins TRBV7-9 to TRBJ1-5; maybe TRBD1 (6 bases). The CDR3 spans 16 residues. In germline, CDR1 is SEHNR, CDR2 FQNEAQ (reference sequence). Deletions cut 1 base from V and 5 bases from J, with 15 bases between. CDR3 sequence: CASSLGAGARDQPQHF. CDR3 in DNA: TGTGCCAGCAGCTTAGGAGCAGGGGCTAGAGATCAGCCCCAGCATTTT.

The gene calls are TRBV7-2 and TRBJ1-5, with D possibly matching TRBD1 (6 bases). Trimming cost V 5 bases and J 0 bases, with 17 bases left between them. The CDR3 has 17 amino acids. The germline V gene encodes CDR1 SGHTA and CDR2 FQGNSA. DNA for the CDR3: TGTGCCAGCAGCCCAGCCCCCCACAGGGCTAGCAATCAGCCCCAGCATTTT. Its protein product is CASSPAPHRASNQPQHF.

The chain has TRBV5-1 and TRBJ2-2, with D possibly matching TRBD2 (6 bases). V shed 2 bases and J shed 1 base, with 9 bases lying between them. Germline assignment: CDR1 SGHRS and CDR2 YFSETQ. The CDR3 extends over 15 amino acids. The DNA of the CDR3 is TGCGCCAGCAGCTTTGAGGGACTGAACACCGGGGAGCTGTTTTTT. Translating gives CASSFEGLNTGELFF.

The chain has TRBV6-4 and TRBJ2-5, with D uncertain. Between the trimmed V and J ends, which lost 3 bases and 2 bases, there was a span of 7 bases. Per the germline V gene, CDR1 is MRHNA and CDR2 is SNTAGT. The CDR3 has 13 residues. CDR3 region: CASSENRQETQYF. Written as DNA, the CDR3 is TGTGCCAGCAGTGAAAACAGACAAGAGACCCAGTACTTC.

The chain recombines TRBV7-9 with TRBJ2-7, with D possibly being TRBD2 (6 bases). The germline CDR1 and CDR2 sequences are SEHNR and FQNEAQ (reference sequence). The V and J ends lost 5 bases and 6 bases respectively, with 23 bases between them. CDR3 length: 16 amino acids. In nucleotides, the CDR3 is TGTGCCAGCAGCCCCCGGGGGATATGGTCGGTGGGCGAGCAGTACTTC. As protein: CASSPRGIWSVGEQYF.

The chain links TRBV11-2 to TRBJ2-7; 8 bases fit TRBD1. This CDR3 is 14 amino acids long. Germline V gene data show CDR1 as SGHAT and CDR2 as FQNNGV. The V segment lost 6 bases and the J segment 4 bases; nucleotides outside the gene matches: 8. Written as DNA, the CDR3 is TGTGCCAGCAGTTCCGGGACAGGAATTTACGAGCAGTACTTC. This gives the protein CASSSGTGIYEQYF.

This clone appeared a few times. DNA of the CDR3: TGTGCCAGTAGTATTACAGGGGGCGATCAGCCCCAGCATTTT. Amino acid sequence: CASSITGGDQPQHF. V gene TRBV19 combines with J gene TRBJ1-5, with 9 bases matching TRBD1. This CDR3 is 14 amino acids long. The V and J ends lost 3 bases and 5 bases, in that order; junction bases with no gene match: 2. From germline, CDR1 is LNHDA and CDR2 SQIVND (reference sequence).

The gene calls are TRBV11-2 and TRBJ2-7; TRBD2 matches 9 bases. With 5 bases clipped from V and 2 bases from J, the junction kept 4 bases outside the gene matches. The germline V gene encodes CDR1 SGHAT and CDR2 FQNNGV. The CDR3 spans 14 residues. The CDR3 reads CASSISGGTYEQYF. CDR3 bases: TGTGCCAGCAGCATCAGCGGGGGGACCTACGAGCAGTACTTC.

This clone was found a few times. The rearrangement links TRBV5-1 to TRBJ1-1; D gene uncertain. Per the germline V gene, CDR1 is SGHRS and CDR2 is YFSETQ. The CDR3 extends over 14 amino acids. V lost 2 bases, J lost 1 base, and 9 bases lay in between. The CDR3 DNA reads as TGCGCCAGCAGCTTTGAGGCCCAGAACACTGAAGCTTTCTTT. This codes for CASSFEAQNTEAFF. Using reference TRBV5-1 and TRBJ1-1 for the parts outside the CDR3, the full variable domain is KAGVTQTPRYLIKTRGQQVTLSCSPISGHRSVSWYQQTPGQGLQFLFEYFSETQRNKGNFPGRFSGRQFSNSRSEMNVSTLELGDSALYLCASSFEAQNTEAFFGQGTRLTVV.

V and J are TRBV5-1 and TRBJ1-1; the D is unclear. This CDR3 has 13 amino acids. Germline V lookup: CDR1 SGHRS, CDR2 YFSETQ. The V and J ends lost 0 bases and 3 bases respectively, with 6 bases between them. CDR3 nucleotides: TGCGCCAGCAGCTTGGTAACAGACACTGAAGCTTTCTTT. Protein product: CASSLVTDTEAFF.

This clone occurred a few times. The chain links TRBV6-5 to TRBJ1-1; no clear D. Germline lookup yields CDR1 MNHEY and CDR2 SVGAGI. The CDR3 length is 13 residues. V lost 5 bases and J lost 0, with 7 bases in between. In nucleotides, the CDR3 is TGTGCCAGCAGTAGTACAGTGAACACTGAAGCTTTCTTT. This codes for CASSSTVNTEAFF.

The V call is TRBV28, the J call TRBJ2-7; D is perhaps TRBD2 (5 bases). The CDR3 has 12 residues. Deletions cut 2 bases from V and 7 bases from J, with 9 bases between. The germline gives CDR1 MDHEN, CDR2 SYDVKM. The CDR3 is CASSLTGKEQYF. The CDR3 DNA is TGTGCCAGCAGTTTAACCGGGAAAGAGCAGTACTTC.

This clone was seen a few times. The chain combines TRBV25-1 with TRBJ2-3; TRBD2 might be the D (5 bases). The CDR3 consists of 14 residues. With 6 bases removed from V and 1 base from J, the gap between germline ends came to 11 bases. CDR1 and CDR2 from the germline V gene are MGHDK and SYGVNS. The CDR3 spells CASRDTRGTDTQYF. CDR3 nucleotides: TGTGCCAGCAGAGACACGAGGGGCACAGATACGCAGTATTTT.

The V gene is TRBV28, the J gene TRBJ1-1; 7 bases fit TRBD1. The V gene end was trimmed by 3 bases and the J gene end by 1 base; junction bases not matched to a gene: 8. CDR3 length: 16 residues. From germline, CDR1 is MDHEN and CDR2 SYDVKM. The CDR3 region is CASSLTPTGTNTEAFF. DNA of the CDR3: TGTGCCAGCAGTTTGACACCGACAGGGACGAACACTGAAGCTTTCTTT.

This clone was detected a few times. The rearrangement uses TRBV18 and TRBJ1-4; 8 bases align to TRBD1. V lost 4 bases, J lost 10 bases, and 11 bases stayed unmatched. Looked up from germline, CDR1 is KGHSH and CDR2 is LQKENI. This CDR3 region has 15 residues. CDR3 nucleotide sequence: TGTGCCAGCTCACTCTCACCGGGACAGGACGGAAAACTGTTTTTT. It codes for CASSLSPGQDGKLFF.

In this sample, this clone turned up a few times. This sequence joins TRBV29-1 and TRBJ2-3; TRBD2 aligns across 10 bases. The germline CDR1 and CDR2 sequences are SQVTM and ANQGSEA. The CDR3 extends over 19 amino acids. Germline trimming cut 8 bases from V and 0 bases from J; bases unmatched to any gene: 20. CDR3 sequence: CSSLPLERGGPQSTDTQYF. CDR3 DNA sequence: TGCAGCTCCCTCCCCTTGGAGCGGGGGGGCCCCCAAAGCACAGATACGCAGTATTTT.

The chain carries TRBV29-1 and TRBJ2-2; 11 nucleotides agree with TRBD2. The junction had 5 bases not matched to a gene; V was cut back by 4 bases and J by 1 base. In germline, CDR1 is SQVTM, CDR2 ANQGSEA. CDR3 length: 16 amino acids. The CDR3 here is CSVVGLAGENTGELFF. CDR3 sequence (DNA): TGCAGCGTTGTCGGACTAGCGGGTGAGAACACCGGGGAGCTGTTTTTT.

This clone came up a few times. The rearrangement joins TRBV5-4 to TRBJ2-5; 8 nucleotides align to TRBD2. Trimming removed 4 bases from V and 2 bases from J; junction bases left unmatched: 7. The V gene's germline CDR1 is SGHNT and CDR2 YYREEE (reference sequence). This CDR3 comprises 15 residues. The CDR3 sequence: CASSPRVAGQETQYF. The CDR3 DNA follows: TGTGCCAGCAGCCCCAGGGTAGCGGGGCAAGAGACCCAGTACTTC.

The CDR3 nucleotides read TGTGCCAGCTCACCCACTTACAATCAGCCCCAGCATTTT. It codes for CASSPTYNQPQHF. The rearrangement joins TRBV18 to TRBJ1-5, with no clear D. This CDR3 has 13 residues. With 3 bases removed from V and 3 bases from J, the gap between germline ends came to 6 bases. Germline lookup yields CDR1 KGHSH and CDR2 LQKENI.

In its sample, this clone was seen a few times. V and J are TRBV11-2 and TRBJ2-2; perhaps TRBD2 as D (6 bases). Per germline, CDR1 SGHAT and CDR2 FQNNGV. The CDR3 loop spans 14 amino acids. V was clipped by 7 bases and J by 7 bases, with 16 bases between them. As DNA, the CDR3 is TGTGCCAGCACCCAAAACGGGGGTCACGGGGAGCTGTTTTTT. Translating it yields CASTQNGGHGELFF.

This clone has just a few counts. The chain employs TRBV4-3 and TRBJ2-3, with a tentative D call TRBD1 (6 bases). Deletions cut 4 bases from V and 2 bases from J, with 16 bases between. Germline lookup yields CDR1 LGHNA and CDR2 YSLEER. This CDR3 contains 16 residues. The CDR3 reads CASSLHRDTLTDTQYF. For the CDR3, the DNA is TGCGCCAGCAGCCTCCACCGGGACACCCTCACAGATACGCAGTATTTT.

This clone was detected only a few times. The chain has TRBV7-2 and TRBJ2-1, with TRBD2 identical over 12 bases. Germline trimming cut 5 bases from V and 4 bases from J; bases unmatched to any gene: 3. The V gene's germline CDR1 is SGHTA and CDR2 FQGNSA. The CDR3 sequence is 15 residues long. CDR3 in amino acids: CASSVTSGGYNEQFF. The CDR3 nucleotides read TGTGCCAGCAGCGTCACTAGCGGGGGGTACAATGAGCAGTTCTTC.

This clone was observed once. The chain couples TRBV19 to TRBJ1-2; D remains ambiguous. The germline CDR1 and CDR2 sequences are LNHDA and SQIVND (reference sequence). The CDR3 is 13 amino acids. Trimming took off 3 bases at V and 5 bases at J, with 10 bases between the two ends. The CDR3 nucleotides read TGTGCCAGTAGTATTCGACGGGAGTATGGCTACACCTTC. This encodes CASSIRREYGYTF.

CDR3 coding DNA: TGTGCCAGCAGCTTGAGTCTAGCGGCCTACAATGAGCAGTTCTTC. It translates to CASSLSLAAYNEQFF. V usage is TRBV5-4 and J usage is TRBJ2-1; the match to TRBD2 covers 7 bases. Germline V gives CDR1 SGHNT, CDR2 YYREEE (reference sequence). V lost 1 base to trimming and J lost 2 bases; unmatched junction nucleotides: 3. CDR3 size: 15 residues.

V usage is TRBV27 and J usage is TRBJ1-2; D is unclear. Germline V lookup: CDR1 MNHEY, CDR2 SMNVEV (reference sequence). This CDR3 is 15 amino acids long. The V end lost 0 bases, the J end lost 4 bases, and 12 bases lay between the germline ends. Here the CDR3 reads CASSLSSGRIYGYTF. The CDR3, as DNA: TGTGCCAGCAGTTTATCGTCGGGGAGGATCTATGGCTACACCTTC.

CDR3 nucleotide sequence: TGTGCCACCAGCAGAGTTAGCGGTGGCCCCTACGAGCAGTACTTC. This sequence encodes CATSRVSGGPYEQYF. The chain combines TRBV15 with TRBJ2-7; possibly TRBD2 for D (6 bases). Trimming shortened V by 1 base and J by 2 bases, and 12 bases separated the two germline ends. Germline V lookup: CDR1 LNHNV, CDR2 YYDKDF (reference sequence). The CDR3 length is 15 residues.

The count of this clone is one. The gene calls are TRBV5-1 and TRBJ2-7; the D gene is possibly TRBD1 (5 bases). This CDR3 comprises 13 residues. CDR1 is SGHRS, CDR2 YFSETQ, per germline. V gave up 5 bases and J gave up 0 bases, with 9 bases separating them. The DNA of the CDR3 is TGCGCCAGCAGATATACAGGCTCCTACGAGCAGTACTTC. The encoded protein is CASRYTGSYEQYF.

This clone was seen more than once but under ten times. CDR3 amino acids: CASTSGRGWNYGYTF. The CDR3 bases are TGTGCCAGTACCTCGGGCAGGGGTTGGAACTATGGCTACACCTTC. V and J are TRBV19 and TRBJ1-2; a weak D match, TRBD1 (6 bases). The germline CDR1 and CDR2 sequences are LNHDA and SQIVND (reference sequence). V was shortened by 7 bases and J by 2 bases, with 17 bases between the two germline ends. This CDR3 region has 15 residues.

V is TRBV28 and J is TRBJ2-3, with 9 bases fitting TRBD1. The CDR3 is 17 amino acids. CDR1 and CDR2 from the germline V gene are MDHEN and SYDVKM. Trimming took 4 bases from V and 5 from J; bases not matched to a gene: 13. The CDR3 protein is CASSSWPGTGSLDTQYF. The CDR3 DNA reads as TGTGCCAGCAGTTCCTGGCCGGGGACAGGGTCATTAGATACGCAGTATTTT.